The T cell receptor (beta chain) under discussion was sequenced for a study of blood T cell repertoires in COVID-19. Germline lookup yields CDR1 MDHEN and CDR2 SYDVKM. Trimming removed 6 bases from V and 4 bases from J; junction bases left unmatched: 8. The CDR3 spans 14 residues. TCRdb keeps only in-frame clones here, not all; method: immunoSEQ multiplex PCR. The sample holds about 420,000 clones, approximately 90% seen once. Source material: peripheral blood. V is TRBV28 and J is TRBJ2-7; 8 positions match TRBD1. This TCR was sampled from a young man with COVID-19, enrolled during active disease. The CDR3 bases are TGTGCCAGCAGCCCTTCAGGGGGCGCTTACGAGCAGTACTTC. It specifies CASSPSGGAYEQYF.